What follows describes a single T cell receptor beta chain. What it binds is unknown. The data stem from a study of cytomegalovirus exposure and HLA in healthy donors. Study in general: The roughly 100 million unique TCR beta sequences, from roughly 180 million T cells, were found by an earlier analysis. Researchers found that roughly 80% of about 400 genotyped donors fell within the Caucasian-associated ancestry cluster. Study outcomes and limitations: As a later analysis showed, several of the most significant clusters appeared to be linked to common viral pathogens. HLA allele associations emerged for roughly 17,000 TCR beta sequences in a later analysis, at 0.05 false discovery rate.

Primers included in the PCR were 60 Vbeta and 13 Jbeta primers. Some clones are missing from TCRdb's copy, which holds only in-frame ones; the method was immunoSEQ multiplex PCR. The table records some 140,000 clones, roughly three quarters of them present only once. Per the germline V gene, CDR1 is MNHEY and CDR2 is SMNVEV (reference sequence). The CDR3 is made up of 14 amino acids. The V and J ends lost 5 bases and 2 bases respectively, with 13 bases between them. The TCR sequence derives from a man aged 35 to 55 in good health and CMV-seronegative. V usage is TRBV27 and J usage is TRBJ2-7; weak D call: TRBD1 (5 bases). The source material was PBMCs. CDR3 coding DNA: TGTGCCAGCAGTCCGGATCAGGGAACCTACGAGCAGTACTTC. As protein: CASSPDQGTYEQYF.